This TCR beta chain was recorded in a study of blood T cell repertoires in COVID-19. This CDR3 contains 14 residues. Germline lookup yields CDR1 KGHSH and CDR2 LQKENI. V lost 3 bases to trimming and J lost 8 bases; unmatched junction nucleotides: 2. Per the authors' pipeline: Scientists estimated how many nucleated cells there were by amplifying reference gene primers. Generated by immunoSEQ multiplex PCR, the TCRdb table keeps only in-frame clones and is missing some. V, J and clone size derive from that table, while D and trimming were established from the DNA sequence. The sample contains 200,000 to 250,000 clones, about four fifths of which appear only once.

The chain recombines TRBV18 with TRBJ1-6; 9 bases map to TRBD1. This clonotype originated in a woman aged 55-70 years who had recovered from COVID-19. The sample was PBMCs or T cells enriched from blood (not recorded which). The CDR3 sequence is CASSPRDRDSPLHF. CDR3 nucleotide sequence: TGTGCCAGCTCACCTAGGGACAGGGATTCACCCCTCCACTTT.